This record looks at one T cell receptor beta chain sequence and its context. This entry is derived from a study of CD8 T cells in Susac syndrome. While serving as controls, healthy donors were matched for age and sex. The CDR3 has 11 residues. Germline V gene sequence: CDR1 GTSNPN, CDR2 SVGIG (reference sequence). V dropped 2 bases and J dropped 2 bases, with 3 bases sitting between them. RNA totalling roughly 0.5 to 1 ug underwent reverse transcription with random hexamers. TCRdb used MiXCR to reprocess the immunoSEQ multiplex PCR reads, holding one entry per CDR3 protein. The data show roughly 120,000 distinct CDR3 sequences, more than 90% seen once.

This chain uses TRBV30 with TRBJ1-1, with D unresolved. What was sequenced was CD4+ T cells from PBMCs. This TCR came from a human donor in good health. The CDR3 bases are TGTGCCTGGAGTTTTAACACTGAAGCTTTCTTT. It yields the protein CAWSFNTEAFF.